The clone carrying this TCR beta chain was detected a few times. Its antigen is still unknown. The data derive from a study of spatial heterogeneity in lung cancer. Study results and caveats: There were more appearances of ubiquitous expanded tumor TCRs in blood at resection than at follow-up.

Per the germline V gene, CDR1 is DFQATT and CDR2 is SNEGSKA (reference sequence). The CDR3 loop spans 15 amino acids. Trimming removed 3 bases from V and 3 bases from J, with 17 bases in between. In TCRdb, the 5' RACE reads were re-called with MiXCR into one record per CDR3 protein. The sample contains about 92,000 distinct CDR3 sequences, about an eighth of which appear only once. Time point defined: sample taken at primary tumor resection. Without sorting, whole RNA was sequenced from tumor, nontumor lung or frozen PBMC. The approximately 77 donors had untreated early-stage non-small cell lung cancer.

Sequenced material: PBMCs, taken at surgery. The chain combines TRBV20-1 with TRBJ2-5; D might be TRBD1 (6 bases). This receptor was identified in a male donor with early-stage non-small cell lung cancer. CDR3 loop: CSASNPGHGEETQYF. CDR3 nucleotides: TGCAGTGCTAGCAACCCGGGACACGGGGAAGAGACCCAGTACTTC.